Below, 22 T cell receptor beta chains from the same sample are listed, as sequenced in a study of T-cell reconstitution after alpha-beta-depleted transplantation in children (TCRdb year 2016). The sample's time point label is to be understood as: day 60 (about 2 months) after transplantation. The treatment or condition label, as the study defines it: allogeneic hematopoietic cell transplantation with graft depleted of TCRalphabeta T cells and CD19 B cells. Library preparation was by PCR. Sequencer: Illumina HiSeq 2500. Molecular barcoding was employed in the preparation of TCR libraries, with unique molecular identifiers being used to normalize TCRbeta repertoire quantification. Using fastp at Q25 and MiXCR, TCRdb reprocessed the public reads and kept productive beta chains. When rows share a CDR3 protein, they turn into one entry using the most common DNA and genes. For this sample the table gives over 85,000 distinct CDR3 sequences, of which roughly 6% were detected only once. The ten largest clonotypes hold roughly 5.5% of the sample.

This specimen consisted of PBMCs, mostly from graft donor cells, obtained 60 days after TCRalphabeta/CD19-depleted stem cell transplant. These receptors all stem from a female patient aged 2-9 years who had a stem cell transplant for Fanconi anemia, so the T cells may come from the graft donor.

The table lists this clonotype with many counts. This chain joins TRBV6-5 and TRBJ2-3; no clear D. CDR1 and CDR2 from the germline V gene are MNHEY and SVGAGI. V was shortened by 4 bases and J by 1 base, with 12 bases between the two germline ends. This CDR3 has 15 amino acids. The CDR3 region is CASSSKWAGTDTQYF. The CDR3 bases are TGTGCCAGCAGTTCGAAGTGGGCGGGCACAGATACGCAGTATTTT.

At least ten counts were recorded for this clonotype. V gene TRBV29-1 combines with J gene TRBJ2-3, with TRBD2 matching over 7 bases. Per the germline V gene, CDR1 is SQVTM and CDR2 is ANQGSEA. The CDR3 runs 15 residues. Unmatched junction bases numbered 11, after V lost 6 bases and J lost 2 bases. DNA for the CDR3: TGCAGCGTCGCTAAAACGGGGACTAACACAGATACGCAGTATTTT. Translated: CSVAKTGTNTDTQYF.

This clonotype has ten or more counts. The junction does not match germline at one end; this may be a read error. V usage is TRBV4-1 and J usage is TRBJ1-1; D unresolved. CDR3 length equals 17 residues. Germline V CDR1 and CDR2: MGHRA, YSYEKL. DNA for the CDR3: TGCGCCAGCAGCCAAGTCTCGGGATTGGGAGTGAAGACTGAAGCTTTCTTT. Its translation: CASSQVSGLGVKTEAFF.

The chain recombines TRBV29-1 with TRBJ1-2; D unclear. This CDR3 contains 14 residues. CDR1 and CDR2 from the germline V gene are SQVTM and ANQGSEA. Between the trimmed V and J ends, which lost 4 bases and 0 bases, there was a span of 12 bases. The CDR3 bases are TGCAGCGTTGTGACGGAACCCCCTAACTATGGCTACACCTTC. This codes for CSVVTEPPNYGYTF.

This clonotype was observed many times. V and J are TRBV7-2 and TRBJ2-3; D uncertain. CDR3 size: 15 residues. CDR1 and CDR2 (germline): SGHTA, FQGNSA. V was cut by 5 bases and J by 3 bases, with 15 bases left in between. DNA for the CDR3: TGTGCCAGCAGCGATACCCCCCGACCGACAGATACGCAGTATTTT. Translation: CASSDTPRPTDTQYF.

This chain uses TRBV6-1 with TRBJ1-1; D possibly corresponds to TRBD1 (5 bases). In germline, CDR1 is MNHNS, CDR2 SASEGT. Trimming stripped 9 bases from V and 5 bases from J, with 16 bases between. The CDR3 loop spans 13 amino acids. The CDR3 DNA reads as TGTGCCAGTCCAGGGACGGCGGATACTGAAGCTTTCTTT. As protein: CASPGTADTEAFF.

The table lists this clonotype with many counts. The chain employs TRBV6-5 and TRBJ1-6; D is ambiguous. The ends were cut back, 0 bases at V and 9 bases at J, with 9 bases in the middle. CDR3 size: 14 residues. CDR1 and CDR2 from the germline V gene are MNHEY and SVGAGI. CDR3 region: CASSYSRLSSPLHF. The CDR3 nucleotides read TGTGCCAGCAGTTACTCGAGATTGAGTTCACCCCTCCACTTT.

This clonotype was counted ten times or more. V gene TRBV2 combines with J gene TRBJ2-7; a possible D gene is TRBD2 (5 bases). This CDR3 has 15 amino acids. The germline CDR1 and CDR2 sequences are SNHLY and FYNNEI. Trimming shortened V by 8 bases and J by 0 bases, and 17 bases separated the two germline ends. Here the CDR3 DNA reads TGTGCCAGCCTTAAGGATACTAGGGCCTCCTACGAGCAGTACTTC. Protein: CASLKDTRASYEQYF. Full variable domain (missing parts from reference TRBV2 and TRBJ2-7): EPEVTQTPSHQVTQMGQEVILRCVPISNHLYFYWYRQILGQKVEFLVSFYNNEISEKSEIFDDQFSVERPDGSNFTLKIRSTKLEDSAMYFCASLKDTRASYEQYFGPGTRLTVT.

This clonotype showed up many times. V is TRBV10-3 and J is TRBJ2-3, with a weak D call TRBD2 (6 bases). The CDR3 is 14 amino acids. V gave up 7 bases and J gave up 5 bases, with 16 bases separating them. The germline gives CDR1 ENHRY, CDR2 SYGVKD. The CDR3 DNA reads TGTGCCATCAAAGGAGGGCCTCAGGGAGATACGCAGTATTTT. Protein sequence: CAIKGGPQGDTQYF.

In its sample, this clonotype was seen many times. The chain couples TRBV29-1 to TRBJ2-4; perhaps TRBD1 as D (5 bases). This CDR3 contains 13 residues. Between the trimmed V and J ends, which lost 4 bases and 7 bases, there was a span of 14 bases. The V gene's germline CDR1 is SQVTM and CDR2 ANQGSEA. The DNA of the CDR3 is TGCAGCGTTGTGACAGCTATGGGGAACATTCAGTACTTC. It specifies CSVVTAMGNIQYF.

At least ten counts were recorded for this clonotype. The rearrangement uses TRBV5-1 and TRBJ2-7; D possibly corresponds to TRBD2 (7 bases). Germline V gene data show CDR1 as SGHRS and CDR2 as YFSETQ. Deletions cut 2 bases from V and 1 base from J, with 10 bases between. The CDR3 runs 14 residues. The CDR3 bases are TGCGCCAGCAGCTTTGAGGGGGGGTCCTACGAGCAGTACTTC. This sequence encodes CASSFEGGSYEQYF.

At least ten counts were recorded for this clonotype. This chain connects TRBV5-1 to TRBJ2-7; maybe TRBD1 (5 bases). V gave up 5 bases and J gave up 6 bases, with 15 bases separating them. The CDR3 extends over 13 amino acids. The V gene's germline CDR1 is SGHRS and CDR2 YFSETQ. The chain's CDR3 is CASSFAPGPEQYF. For the CDR3, the DNA is TGCGCCAGCAGTTTTGCCCCAGGGCCCGAGCAGTACTTC. The variable domain in full, completed from reference TRBV5-1 and TRBJ2-7, reads KAGVTQTPRYLIKTRGQQVTLSCSPISGHRSVSWYQQTPGQGLQFLFEYFSETQRNKGNFPGRFSGRQFSNSRSEMNVSTLELGDSALYLCASSFAPGPEQYFGPGTRLTVT.

The chain joins TRBV10-3 to TRBJ2-3, with a tentative D call TRBD2 (6 bases). CDR1 ENHRY and CDR2 SYGVKD come from the germline V gene. The ends were cut back, 6 bases at V and 0 bases at J, with 13 bases in the middle. There are 15 residues in the CDR3. CDR3 in DNA: TGTGCCATCAGCCGACCCGGGACTAGCACAGATACGCAGTATTTT. This codes for CAISRPGTSTDTQYF.

There are many counts of this clonotype. The chain has TRBV28 and TRBJ1-6; D possibly corresponds to TRBD1 (5 bases). Trimming pared 2 bases from V and 9 bases from J, leaving 8 bases between. Germline V gene data show CDR1 as MDHEN and CDR2 as SYDVKM. The CDR3 has 13 residues. CDR3 coding DNA: TGTGCCAGCAGTTTAGACAGTCCTTCACCCCTCCACTTT. Encoded protein: CASSLDSPSPLHF.

This rearrangement joins TRBV29-1 to TRBJ2-1; 8 bases fit TRBD1. Germline values: CDR1 SQVTM, CDR2 ANQGSEA. This CDR3 spans 16 amino acids. V was clipped by 8 bases and J by 2 bases; unmatched bases: 14. Here the CDR3 reads CSLNQGAGRAYNEQFF. The CDR3 bases are TGCAGCCTTAATCAGGGGGCAGGGAGAGCCTACAATGAGCAGTTCTTC.

In the case of this clonotype: The conserved phenylalanine or tryptophan normally closing the CDR3 is absent here, so this likely arose from a read error. The chain joins TRBV5-1 to TRBJ2-3; unclear D gene. V lost 0 bases to trimming and J lost 5 bases, with 4 bases between them. This CDR3 has 12 residues. Looked up from germline, CDR1 is SGHRS and CDR2 is YFSETQ. CDR3 nucleotides: TGCGCCAGCAGCTTGGGGGGAGATACGCAGTATTAT. This gives the protein CASSLGGDTQYY.

The table lists this clonotype with many counts. The gene calls are TRBV30 and TRBJ2-7; 9 nucleotides line up with TRBD1. V dropped 3 bases and J dropped 2; count of bases not matched to a gene: 5. The germline gives CDR1 GTSNPN, CDR2 SVGIG (reference sequence). The CDR3 covers 14 residues. The CDR3 DNA sequence: TGTGCCTGGAGACCGGACAGGGGAACCTACGAGCAGTACTTC. This codes for CAWRPDRGTYEQYF.

This clonotype was observed many times. The V call is TRBV4-2, the J call TRBJ2-1, with D unclear. The germline gives CDR1 LGHNA, CDR2 YNFKEQ. This CDR3 contains 14 residues. Trimming stripped 3 bases from V and 3 bases from J, with 9 bases between. The CDR3, as DNA: TGTGCCAGCAGCCAGCCCTTCGTCTACAATGAGCAGTTCTTC. Protein product: CASSQPFVYNEQFF.

This clonotype showed up many times. The V and J genes are TRBV5-1 and TRBJ2-5; 7 nucleotides align to TRBD1. Germline CDR1 is SGHRS and CDR2 is YFSETQ. The CDR3 length is 15 residues. V lost 3 bases to trimming and J lost 0 bases; unmatched junction nucleotides: 5. The CDR3 sequence is CASSSTGVNQETQYF. The CDR3 DNA reads as TGCGCCAGCAGCTCCACAGGGGTGAACCAAGAGACCCAGTACTTC.

This clonotype was counted ten times or more. This rearrangement joins TRBV3-1 to TRBJ2-3, with TRBD2 matching 8 bases. In germline, CDR1 is LGHDT, CDR2 YNNKEL (reference sequence). The CDR3 sequence is 17 residues long. V lost 0 bases to trimming and J lost 1 base; unmatched junction nucleotides: 6. The CDR3 is CASSQDLLAGRTDTQYF. The CDR3 DNA reads TGTGCCAGCAGCCAAGATCTTCTAGCGGGTCGCACAGATACGCAGTATTTT.

Details on this clonotype: A much larger clonotype is one base distant, so this may be a read error. This chain joins TRBV5-6 and TRBJ2-2; perhaps TRBD1 as D (6 bases). From germline, CDR1 is SGHDT and CDR2 YYEEEE. This CDR3 comprises 16 residues. The CDR3 here is CASSPPRGRYTWELFF. In DNA, the CDR3 is TGTGCCAGCAGCCCCCCCAGGGGTCGGTACACCTGGGAGCTGTTTTTT.

In its sample, this clonotype was seen many times. The chain uses TRBV6-4 and TRBJ2-1; possible D gene TRBD2, 7 bases. CDR3 length: 16 amino acids. From germline, CDR1 is MRHNA and CDR2 SNTAGT. V was trimmed by 0 bases and J by 6 bases, leaving 15 bases between them. The CDR3 DNA follows: TGTGCCAGCAGTGACTCTGTGGGGGGGCCGATCAATGAGCAGTTCTTC. Its translation: CASSDSVGGPINEQFF.